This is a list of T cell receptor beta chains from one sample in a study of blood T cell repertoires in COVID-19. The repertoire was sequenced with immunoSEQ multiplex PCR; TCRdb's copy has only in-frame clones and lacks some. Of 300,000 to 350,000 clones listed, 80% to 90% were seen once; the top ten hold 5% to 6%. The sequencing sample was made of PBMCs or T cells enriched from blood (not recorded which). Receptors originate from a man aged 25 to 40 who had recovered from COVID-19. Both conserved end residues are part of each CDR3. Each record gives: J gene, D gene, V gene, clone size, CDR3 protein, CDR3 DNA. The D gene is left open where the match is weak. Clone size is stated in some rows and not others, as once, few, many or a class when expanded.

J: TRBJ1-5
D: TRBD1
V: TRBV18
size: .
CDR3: CASSPTQGEGQPQHF
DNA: TGTGCCAGCTCACCCACGCAGGGGGAAGGTCAGCCCCAGCATTTT

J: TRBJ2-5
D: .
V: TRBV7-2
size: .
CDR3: CASSLIAGEETQYF
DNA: TGTGCCAGCAGCTTAATCGCAGGTGAAGAGACCCAGTACTTC

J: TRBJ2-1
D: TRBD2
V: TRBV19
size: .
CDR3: CASSIDLSSGGKHEQFF
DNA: TGTGCCAGTAGTATAGATCTATCAAGCGGGGGGAAGCATGAGCAGTTCTTC

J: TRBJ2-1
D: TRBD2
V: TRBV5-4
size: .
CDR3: CASSRRTSGGGPSGNEQFF
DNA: TGTGCCAGCAGCCGAAGGACTAGCGGGGGGGGTCCCTCTGGCAATGAGCAGTTCTTC

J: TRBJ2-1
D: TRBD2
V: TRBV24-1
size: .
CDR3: CATSDWGRGPYNNEQFF
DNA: TGTGCCACCAGTGATTGGGGGAGGGGACCATATAACAATGAGCAGTTCTTC

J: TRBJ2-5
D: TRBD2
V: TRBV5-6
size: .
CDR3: CASSLGDYRETQYF
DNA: TGTGCCAGCAGCTTAGGGGACTATCGAGAGACCCAGTACTTC

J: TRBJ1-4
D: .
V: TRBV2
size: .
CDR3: CASSATWAEKLFF
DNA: TGTGCCAGCAGCGCCACGTGGGCCGAAAAACTGTTTTTT

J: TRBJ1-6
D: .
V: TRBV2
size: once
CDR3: CASSEVRTANSPLHF
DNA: TGTGCCAGCAGTGAAGTCAGGACAGCTAATTCACCCCTCCACTTT

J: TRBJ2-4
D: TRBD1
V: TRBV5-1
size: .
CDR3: CASSQGDIQIAKNIQYF
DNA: TGCGCCAGCAGCCAGGGGGACATCCAGATAGCCAAAAACATTCAGTACTTC

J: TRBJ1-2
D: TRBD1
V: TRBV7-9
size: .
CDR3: CASSLGNGQDNGYTF
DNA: TGTGCCAGCAGCTTAGGGAACGGACAGGACAATGGCTACACCTTC

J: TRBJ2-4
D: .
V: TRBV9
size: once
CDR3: CASSVGEGEGTKNIQYF
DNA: TGTGCCAGCAGCGTAGGAGAGGGGGAGGGAACCAAAAACATTCAGTACTTC

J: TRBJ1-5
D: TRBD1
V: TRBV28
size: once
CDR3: CASSLPTGSNQPQHF
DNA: TGTGCCAGCAGTTTACCGACAGGGAGCAATCAGCCCCAGCATTTT

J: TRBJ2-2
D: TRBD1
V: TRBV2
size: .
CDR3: CASTMDRGYENTGELFF
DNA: TGTGCCAGCACCATGGACAGGGGGTACGAAAACACCGGGGAGCTGTTTTTT

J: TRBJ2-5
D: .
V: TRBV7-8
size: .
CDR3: CASSLALGAGKGGTQYF
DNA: TGTGCCAGCAGCTTAGCGCTGGGGGCAGGCAAAGGGGGGACCCAGTACTTC

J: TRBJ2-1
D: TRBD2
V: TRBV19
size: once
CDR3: CASSIAAGGYNEQFF
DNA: TGTGCCAGTAGTATTGCAGCGGGGGGATACAATGAGCAGTTCTTC

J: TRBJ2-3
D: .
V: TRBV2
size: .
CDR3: CASSGGSLSTDTQYF
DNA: TGTGCCAGCAGCGGCGGCTCCCTTAGCACAGATACGCAGTATTTT

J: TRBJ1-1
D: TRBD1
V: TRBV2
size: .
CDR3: CASIRQGTLNTEAFF
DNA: TGTGCCAGCATCCGACAGGGAACCTTGAACACTGAAGCTTTCTTT

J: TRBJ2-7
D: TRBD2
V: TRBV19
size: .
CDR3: CASSIASSGAYEQYF
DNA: TGTGCCAGTAGTATCGCGTCTAGCGGGGCCTACGAGCAGTACTTC

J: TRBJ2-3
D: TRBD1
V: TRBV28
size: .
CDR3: CASSPLRGRTDTQYF
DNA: TGTGCCAGCAGCCCCTTGAGGGGGCGAACAGATACGCAGTATTTT

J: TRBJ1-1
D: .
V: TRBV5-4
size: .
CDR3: CASSQGDGEAFF
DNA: TGTGCCAGCAGCCAGGGTGACGGTGAAGCTTTCTTT

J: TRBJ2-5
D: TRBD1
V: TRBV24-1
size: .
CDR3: CATSDPQGAQETQYF
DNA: TGTGCCACCAGTGATCCCCAGGGGGCTCAAGAGACCCAGTACTTC

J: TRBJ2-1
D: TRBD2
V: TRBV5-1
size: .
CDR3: CASSLVAGGPHEQFF
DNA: TGCGCCAGCAGCTTGGTTGCGGGGGGGCCCCATGAGCAGTTCTTC

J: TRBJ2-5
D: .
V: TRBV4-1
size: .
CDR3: CASSQDSWETQYF
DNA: TGCGCCAGCAGCCAAGATAGTTGGGAGACCCAGTACTTC

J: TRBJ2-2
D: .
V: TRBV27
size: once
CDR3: CASSLAENTGELFF
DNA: TGTGCCAGCAGTTTGGCAGAAAACACCGGGGAGCTGTTTTTT

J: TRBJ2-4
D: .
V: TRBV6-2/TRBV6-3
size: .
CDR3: CASSSGGAPKNIQYF
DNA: TGTGCCAGCAGTTCCGGAGGGGCCCCCAAAAACATTCAGTACTTC

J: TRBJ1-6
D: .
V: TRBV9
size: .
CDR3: CASSTTGGNSPLHF
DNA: TGTGCCAGCAGCACCACTGGGGGGAATTCACCCCTCCACTTT

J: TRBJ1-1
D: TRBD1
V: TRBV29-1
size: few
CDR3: CSVSDRPNTEAFF
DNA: TGCAGCGTGTCGGACAGGCCGAACACTGAAGCTTTCTTT